This T cell receptor beta chain is drawn from a study of a mutant IDH1 vaccine in newly diagnosed glioma. Study information: Following radiotherapy alone, or alongside temozolomide cycles, vaccination was started after an interval of 4-6 weeks.

This sample's time point: week 47, end of study. In every dose of vaccine, 300 ug of mutant IDH1 20-mer peptide was given alongside topical imiquimod. The patients were given eight vaccinations, one each in weeks 1, 3, 5, 7, 11, 15, 19 and 23. Libraries were prepared by immunoSEQ multiplex PCR; TCRdb keeps only in-frame clonotypes and omits some of them. The data contain around 61,000 clones, roughly 75% of them singletons. With regard to this clone: The antigen is undetermined.

Germline lookup yields CDR1 SGDLS and CDR2 YYNGEE. CDR3 size: 13 residues. V lost 4 bases to trimming and J lost 7 bases, with 14 bases between them. This specimen was PBMCs, taken from a glioma patient whose treatment included an IDH1 peptide vaccine. This clonotype was sampled from a middle-aged man with glioma. The chain couples TRBV9 to TRBJ1-2; D gene uncertain. The CDR3 nucleotides are TGTGCCAGCAGCCCTGGCGGTCTTCCTGGCTACACCTTC. This codes for CASSPGGLPGYTF. Together with reference TRBV9 and TRBJ1-2, the CDR3 gives the full variable domain: DSGVTQTPKHLITATGQRVTLRCSPRSGDLSVYWYQQSLDQGLQFLIQYYNGEERAKGNILERFSAQQFPDLHSELNLSSLELGDSALYFCASSPGGLPGYTFGSGTRLTVV.